This T cell receptor (beta chain) was recorded in a study of early T cells in non-severe SARS-CoV-2 infection. One entry per CDR3 protein results from TCRdb running MiXCR on the 5' RACE reads. The sample shows some 46,000 distinct CDR3 sequences, around 6% of them seen only once. Ten or more counts support this clonotype. V was cut by 2 bases and J by 0 bases, with 8 bases left in between. Germline loops: CDR1 MNHEY, CDR2 SMNVEV (reference sequence). The CDR3 extends over 14 amino acids. The chain has TRBV27 and TRBJ2-7, with D hard to call. What was sequenced was whole blood. This clonotype was obtained from an adult who was a healthcare worker with PCR-confirmed SARS-CoV-2 infection or an uninfected control (not recorded which). This chain's CDR3 is CASSLQTNSYEQYF. CDR3 DNA: TGTGCCAGCAGTTTACAGACGAACTCCTACGAGCAGTACTTC.